One and the same sample provided the 31 T cell receptor beta chains below, sequenced in a study of cytomegalovirus exposure and HLA in healthy donors. A multiplex PCR was run with 60 Vbeta primers and 13 Jbeta primers. TCRdb's table, derived via immunoSEQ multiplex PCR, lists solely in-frame clones and lacks some. The sample has under 150,000 clones; over 75% are singletons. Sequenced input: PBMCs. The source of these receptors is a male donor in good health and CMV-seronegative.

The chain carries TRBV30 and TRBJ2-1, with D perhaps matching TRBD1 (5 bases). Germline CDR1 reads GTSNPN; CDR2 reads SVGIG (reference sequence). Trimming stripped 3 bases from V and 3 bases from J, with 9 bases between. CDR3 length equals 13 residues. CDR3 bases: TGTGCCTGGAGGGAGCAGGGCTACAATGAGCAGTTCTTC. This gives the protein CAWREQGYNEQFF.

The rearrangement links TRBV12-5 to TRBJ2-7; 9 bases match TRBD2. The length of the CDR3 is 16 residues. The germline gives CDR1 LGHNT, CDR2 FRNRAP. After removal of 4 bases from V and 3 bases from J, the junction contained 10 bases not matched to a gene. The CDR3: CASGSRPGLAGYEQYF. The DNA for the CDR3 is TGTGCTAGTGGTTCCCGCCCGGGACTAGCAGGCTACGAGCAGTACTTC.

About this clone itself: This CDR3 fails to terminate in the conserved phenylalanine or tryptophan, so it likely reflects a read error. This chain connects TRBV5-1 to TRBJ2-7, with 12 bases lining up with TRBD2. CDR3 length equals 14 residues. J lost 5 bases, V lost 4 bases, and 4 bases had no gene match. The germline CDR1 and CDR2 sequences are SGHRS and YFSETQ. In DNA, the CDR3 is TGCGCCAGCAGCCCGACTAGCGGGAGTAACGAGCAGTACCTC. Translating gives CASSPTSGSNEQYL.

There are a few counts of this clone. The V and J genes are TRBV28 and TRBJ2-7; a possible D gene is TRBD2 (5 bases). The germline CDR1 and CDR2 sequences are MDHEN and SYDVKM. This CDR3 region has 12 residues. The V end was cut by 6 bases, the J end by 3 bases, with 9 bases between. CDR3: CASSPAGYEQYF. DNA of the CDR3: TGTGCCAGCAGCCCTGCGGGCTACGAGCAGTACTTC.

The V gene is TRBV19, the J gene TRBJ2-1; D gene unclear. Germline V lookup: CDR1 LNHDA, CDR2 SQIVND (reference sequence). This CDR3 contains 14 residues. V lost 2 bases and J 2 bases, leaving 7 bases between the germline ends. The CDR3 DNA sequence: TGTGCCAGTAGTATAACAATCACCTACAATGAGCAGTTCTTC. Protein: CASSITITYNEQFF.

The V call is TRBV6-6, the J call TRBJ2-4, with 9 bases identical to TRBD2. J lost 6 bases, V lost 7 bases, and 4 bases had no gene match. This CDR3 spans 13 amino acids. CDR1 and CDR2 (germline): MNHNY, SVGAGI (reference sequence). Written as DNA, the CDR3 is TGTGCCAGCAACGGCGGGGGGGGAAACATTCAGTACTTC. Protein sequence: CASNGGGGNIQYF.

Here the CDR3 reads CASSQGARQPQHF. CDR3 DNA sequence: TGCGCCAGCAGCCAAGGGGCCCGGCAGCCCCAGCATTTT. V and J are TRBV4-3 and TRBJ1-5, with D unresolved. V dropped 1 base and J dropped 7 bases, with 8 bases sitting between them. Germline V lookup: CDR1 LGHNA, CDR2 YSLEER. This CDR3 region has 13 residues.

The chain recombines TRBV15 with TRBJ1-6; 9 bases are a match to TRBD1. V gave up 0 bases and J gave up 10 bases; unmatched junction bases: 10. This CDR3 region has 17 residues. CDR1 and CDR2 from the germline V gene are LNHNV and YYDKDF (reference sequence). CDR3 sequence (DNA): TGTGCCACCAGCAGAGATATTGGGACAGGGTATAGGTCACCCCTCCACTTT. Protein product: CATSRDIGTGYRSPLHF. Together with reference TRBV15 and TRBJ1-6, the CDR3 gives the full variable domain: DAMVIQNPRYQVTQFGKPVTLSCSQTLNHNVMYWYQQKSSQAPKLLFHYYDKDFNNEADTPDNFQSRRPNTSFCFLDIRSPGLGDTAMYLCATSRDIGTGYRSPLHFGNGTRLTVT.

This chain joins TRBV25-1 and TRBJ2-7; TRBD1 agrees at 9 bases. This CDR3 has 13 amino acids. Trimming cost V 8 bases and J 2 bases; bases outside gene matches: 4. The germline CDR1 and CDR2 sequences are MGHDK and SYGVNS. The CDR3 here is CASRRQGAYEQYF. CDR3 DNA sequence: TGTGCCAGCCGGAGACAGGGGGCCTACGAGCAGTACTTC.

The V gene is TRBV5-1, the J gene TRBJ2-3, with TRBD2 identical over 8 bases. The germline CDR1 and CDR2 sequences are SGHRS and YFSETQ. The length of the CDR3 is 13 residues. V dropped 10 bases and J dropped 1; count of bases not matched to a gene: 5. The chain's CDR3 is CACRRGGTDTQYF. The CDR3 bases are TGCGCCTGCCGGCGGGGGGGCACAGATACGCAGTATTTT.

This clone was seen a handful of times. The V gene is TRBV7-2, the J gene TRBJ2-5; tentatively, D is TRBD1 (6 bases). V was pared by 5 bases and J by 6 bases, with 25 bases between. The CDR3 totals 17 residues. The germline V gene has CDR1 SGHTA and CDR2 FQGNSA. CDR3 sequence (DNA): TGTGCCAGCAGCCCCAGTAGAGGCCTAGGGGGTCTACAGACCCAGTACTTC. Its protein product is CASSPSRGLGGLQTQYF. Combining the CDR3 with reference TRBV7-2 and TRBJ2-5 gives the whole variable domain GAGVSQSPSNKVTEKGKDVELRCDPISGHTALYWYRQSLGQGLEFLIYFQGNSAPDKSGLPSDRFSAERTGGSVSTLTIQRTQQEDSAVYLCASSPSRGLGGLQTQYFGPGTRLLVL.

The V call is TRBV27, the J call TRBJ2-2, with 10 bases matching TRBD2. Germline V gene lookup returns CDR1 MNHEY and CDR2 SMNVEV (reference sequence). With V trimmed by 3 bases and J by 7 bases, 11 bases remained unmatched. The CDR3 extends over 17 amino acids. The CDR3 DNA is TGTGCCAGCAGTTTCGGACTAGCGGCCTTTTTCGGCGGGGAGCTGTTTTTT. Its translation: CASSFGLAAFFGGELFF.

This chain connects TRBV5-6 to TRBJ2-3; weak D call: TRBD2 (5 bases). Germline V CDR1 and CDR2: SGHDT, YYEEEE. The CDR3 sequence is 12 residues long. V was pared by 3 bases and J by 6 bases, with 8 bases between. CDR3 sequence: CASSYWEDTQYF. The CDR3, as DNA: TGTGCCAGCAGCTACTGGGAGGATACGCAGTATTTT.

The rearrangement joins TRBV7-9 to TRBJ2-5; 7 bases fit TRBD2. The length of the CDR3 is 15 residues. V shed 6 bases, J shed 1 base, and the junction held 8 bases outside the gene matches. Germline V CDR1 and CDR2: SEHNR, FQNEAQ (reference sequence). The CDR3 nucleotides read TGTGCCAGCAGACCCCATAGCGGGCCCCAAGAGACCCAGTACTTC. This gives the protein CASRPHSGPQETQYF.

The chain combines TRBV7-9 with TRBJ1-2; maybe TRBD1 (5 bases). Germline V gives CDR1 SEHNR, CDR2 FQNEAQ (reference sequence). V was shortened by 4 bases and J by 10 bases, with 25 bases between the two germline ends. The CDR3 length is 16 residues. CDR3 sequence: CASSSSYAGPAVSYTF. The CDR3, as DNA: TGTGCCAGCAGCTCCTCATACGCAGGGCCCGCTGTTTCCTACACCTTC.

The chain is built from TRBV28 and TRBJ2-7; 9 bases fit TRBD2. The germline CDR1 and CDR2 sequences are MDHEN and SYDVKM. The trim removed 5 bases at V and 4 bases at J, leaving 12 bases unmatched. This CDR3 is 16 amino acids long. The CDR3 loop reads CASSLTLAGIGYEQYF. The CDR3 coding sequence is TGTGCCAGCAGTCTGACTCTAGCGGGAATAGGATACGAGCAGTACTTC.

The genes are TRBV7-9 and TRBJ2-7, with 7 bases identical to TRBD1. The junction had 17 bases not matched to a gene; V was cut back by 9 bases and J by 0 bases. Germline loops: CDR1 SEHNR, CDR2 FQNEAQ (reference sequence). The CDR3 runs 17 residues. CDR3 amino acids: CARTNSYKQGTSYEQYF. DNA of the CDR3: TGTGCCAGAACAAACTCATACAAACAGGGGACCTCCTACGAGCAGTACTTC.

CDR3 residues: CSVQTGGLYGYTF. The CDR3 nucleotides are TGCAGCGTTCAGACAGGGGGCCTCTATGGCTACACCTTC. The V call is TRBV29-1, the J call TRBJ1-2, with TRBD1 matching 10 bases. V lost 5 bases to trimming and J lost 4 bases; unmatched junction nucleotides: 4. Germline assignment: CDR1 SQVTM and CDR2 ANQGSEA. The CDR3 totals 13 residues.

The chain couples TRBV5-4 to TRBJ2-1; 12 bases are shared with TRBD2. This CDR3 is 19 amino acids long. Unmatched junction bases numbered 9, after V lost 0 bases and J lost 2 bases. Germline values: CDR1 SGHNT, CDR2 YYREEE (reference sequence). The CDR3 sequence: CASSLGGTSGPGPYNEQFF. The CDR3 nucleotides read TGTGCCAGCAGCTTGGGAGGGACTAGCGGGCCCGGACCCTACAATGAGCAGTTCTTC.

The chain links TRBV9 to TRBJ1-3, with D unresolved. The CDR3 loop spans 13 amino acids. Germline V CDR1 and CDR2: SGDLS, YYNGEE. V was pared by 5 bases and J by 0 bases, with 6 bases between. This chain's CDR3 is CASRQSSGNTIYF. DNA for the CDR3: TGTGCCAGCAGACAGAGCTCTGGAAACACCATATATTTT.

The chain combines TRBV2 with TRBJ1-4; D not certain. The V end was cut by 9 bases, the J end by 4 bases, with 12 bases between. CDR3 length: 13 amino acids. Germline CDR1 reads SNHLY; CDR2 reads FYNNEI. In nucleotides, the CDR3 is TGTGCCAGTAAAGAGGGAAGTAATGAAAAACTGTTTTTT. The encoded protein is CASKEGSNEKLFF.

V and J are TRBV7-3 and TRBJ1-1; perhaps TRBD1 as D (6 bases). The germline CDR1 and CDR2 sequences are SGHTA and FQGTGA. The CDR3 has 13 amino acids. The germline V and J ends were trimmed by 5 bases and 5 bases, with 12 bases remaining between them. CDR3 region: CASSQTQGTEAFF. The CDR3 bases are TGTGCCAGCAGCCAAACCCAGGGGACTGAAGCTTTCTTT.

The genes are TRBV4-1 and TRBJ1-2, with 9 bases fitting TRBD1. Germline V gives CDR1 MGHRA, CDR2 YSYEKL. Trimming removed 2 bases from V and 8 bases from J; junction bases left unmatched: 6. The CDR3 has 14 amino acids. CDR3 nucleotides: TGCGCCAGCAGCCAATCCGGGACAGGGTGGGGCTACACCTTC. Its translation: CASSQSGTGWGYTF.

The chain links TRBV18 to TRBJ2-4; TRBD2 might be the D (5 bases). CDR1 is KGHSH and CDR2 is LQKENI in the germline V gene. This CDR3 has 15 residues. V gave up 3 bases and J gave up 4 bases, with 13 bases separating them. The CDR3 DNA follows: TGTGCCAGCTCACCGGTGCAAGCGGCTAAAAACATTCAGTACTTC. This sequence encodes CASSPVQAAKNIQYF.

The J gene is TRBJ1-4, the V gene TRBV19; no clear D. This CDR3 has 13 amino acids. Germline loops: CDR1 LNHDA, CDR2 SQIVND (reference sequence). V was cut by 7 bases and J by 7 bases, with 13 bases left in between. CDR3 protein: CASTNPFGEKLFF. Written as DNA, the CDR3 is TGTGCCAGTACTAACCCTTTTGGTGAAAAACTGTTTTTT.

The chain employs TRBV5-1 and TRBJ1-2; TRBD1 might be the D (6 bases). In germline, CDR1 is SGHRS, CDR2 YFSETQ. There are 14 residues in the CDR3. V shed 3 bases and J shed 8 bases, with 17 bases lying between them. CDR3 sequence reads: CASSSGVADPGYTF. Written as DNA, the CDR3 is TGCGCCAGCAGCTCAGGGGTGGCAGATCCCGGCTACACCTTC.

The chain is built from TRBV25-1 and TRBJ2-3; TRBD2 matches at 7 bases. CDR1 and CDR2 (germline): MGHDK, SYGVNS. This CDR3 is 16 amino acids long. Unmatched junction bases numbered 10, after V lost 5 bases and J lost 2 bases. DNA of the CDR3: TGTGCCAGCAGTACGCGTCGGGACTATTACACAGATACGCAGTATTTT. Its translation: CASSTRRDYYTDTQYF.

This chain links TRBV27 with TRBJ2-3, with 10 bases lining up with TRBD1. The CDR3 has 15 amino acids. The V and J ends lost 4 bases and 4 bases, in that order; junction bases with no gene match: 5. Per the germline V gene, CDR1 is MNHEY and CDR2 is SMNVEV (reference sequence). This chain's CDR3 is CASSWTGGGADTQYF. CDR3 DNA sequence: TGTGCCAGCAGTTGGACAGGGGGAGGAGCAGATACGCAGTATTTT.

This chain links TRBV5-1 with TRBJ1-3; D is ambiguous. Germline CDR1 and CDR2: SGHRS and YFSETQ. This CDR3 comprises 14 residues. The V gene lost 1 base and the J gene lost 2 bases, with 7 bases spanning the gap. CDR3 amino acids: CASSLSVAGNTIYF. In nucleotides, the CDR3 is TGCGCCAGCAGCTTGAGTGTAGCTGGAAACACCATATATTTT. The full variable domain, rest sourced from reference TRBV5-1 and TRBJ1-3, is KAGVTQTPRYLIKTRGQQVTLSCSPISGHRSVSWYQQTPGQGLQFLFEYFSETQRNKGNFPGRFSGRQFSNSRSEMNVSTLELGDSALYLCASSLSVAGNTIYFGEGSWLTVV.

The J gene is TRBJ1-5, the V gene TRBV6-6, with 10 nucleotides matching TRBD1. With V trimmed by 2 bases and J by 7 bases, 5 bases remained unmatched. The length of the CDR3 is 15 residues. The germline V gene encodes CDR1 MNHNY and CDR2 SVGAGI (reference sequence). Written as DNA, the CDR3 is TGTGCCAGCAGTTACGGTGGACAGGGGGACCAGCCCCAGCATTTT. Amino acids: CASSYGGQGDQPQHF.

This clone showed up just a few times. V is TRBV2 and J is TRBJ2-5, with 11 bases that match TRBD2. With the DNA end fitting TRBJ2-7 better, the J assignment may be wrong. This CDR3 is built from 17 residues. Germline V gene data show CDR1 as SNHLY and CDR2 as FYNNEI. The CDR3 nucleotides are TGTGCCAGCAGTGATCTCCTAGCGGGAGGAACCTCCTACGAGCAGTACTTC. Its translation: CASSDLLAGGTSYEQYF.